This T cell receptor beta chain originates from a study of blood T cell repertoires in COVID-19. Turning to the study itself: Nucleic acid was either cDNA or gDNA, and it came from T cells, B-cell-depleted T cells, or PBMCs.

CDR1 is MNHEY and CDR2 is SMNVEV in the germline V gene (reference sequence). CDR3 length: 14 amino acids. Deletions cut 3 bases from V and 2 bases from J, with 8 bases between. Per the original data handling: How many nucleated cells were present was estimated from reference gene primer amplification. Measured with immunoSEQ multiplex PCR; TCRdb has only the in-frame clones, and not every one. V and J calls and clone size are those listed in that table; D and trimming were worked out from the DNA. The data contain about 46,000 clones, 75% to 90% of them singletons. The source material was peripheral blood. This TCR derives from a man in his sixties with acute or convalescent COVID-19. The genes are TRBV27 and TRBJ2-1, with a weak D call TRBD1 (5 bases). The CDR3 sequence: CASSLGRTYNEQFF. CDR3 bases: TGTGCCAGCAGTTTGGGGCGAACCTACAATGAGCAGTTCTTC.